This TCR beta chain was obtained from a study of post-analysis software for immune sequencing data. Study in general: Patients with relapsing-remitting, secondary progressive and progressive-relapsing multiple sclerosis courses were all represented. General study points: About 5 TRBV segments (TRBV5-6, TRBV5-1 and TRBV20-1 among them) occurred more frequently in patients than in controls. Relative to controls, patients with multiple sclerosis showed significantly lower normalized Chao1 diversity. F measure showed strong co-clustering of same-batch samples.

Unique molecular identifiers had been added to the TCR beta cDNA libraries. Each batch of 1 to 10 million T cells produced 450,000 to 500,000 cDNA molecules. TCRdb processed the PCR reads anew with MiXCR; each CDR3 protein has one entry. This sample yields some 690,000 distinct CDR3 sequences, of which 55% to 60% are seen a single time; approximately 10% belongs to the top ten. The V gene's germline CDR1 is SGHRS and CDR2 YFSETQ. V was cut by 2 bases and J by 5 bases, with 23 bases left in between. This CDR3 spans 17 amino acids. Turning to this clonotype: The antigen remains undetermined.

The sample taken for sequencing was blood. The genes are TRBV5-1 and TRBJ2-7; D may correspond to TRBD1 or TRBD2 (5 bases each). This clonotype was sampled from a girl aged 2 to 9 with multiple sclerosis. The CDR3: CASSFLGELGGKHEQYF. The CDR3 DNA sequence: TGCGCCAGCAGCTTTTTGGGGGAACTAGGCGGCAAGCACGAGCAGTACTTC.